A single sample is the source of the 32 T cell receptor beta chains below, sequenced in a study of CD8+ T cells in alopecia areata. Extracted RNA was reverse transcribed into cDNA, the sequencing template. TCRdb keeps only in-frame clones here, not all; method: immunoSEQ multiplex PCR. Counted here are just over 150,000 clones, more than 45% occurring once; the ten biggest clones make up just under 20%. The sequencing here drew on CD8+ T cells sorted from blood, taken at week 0. The receptor source for this set is a human donor with alopecia areata.

The V call is TRBV29-1, the J call TRBJ2-3; TRBD2 matches at 10 bases. The CDR3 spans 14 residues. Germline assignment: CDR1 SQVTM and CDR2 ANQGSEA. Trimming at V came to 7 bases and at J to 1 base, leaving 5 bases not matched to a gene. CDR3 protein: CSALAGEGTDTQYF. The CDR3 nucleotides read TGCAGCGCCCTAGCGGGGGAAGGCACAGATACGCAGTATTTT.

J is TRBJ2-7 and V is TRBV7-9, with 8 bases identical to TRBD2. CDR3 length: 16 residues. Germline CDR1 is SEHNR and CDR2 is FQNEAQ (reference sequence). The ends lost 4 bases at V and 3 bases at J; junction bases unmatched: 11. CDR3 DNA: TGTGCCAGCAGCTCTCTTCCGACGGGGGGGATCTACGAGCAGTACTTC. The encoded protein is CASSSLPTGGIYEQYF. Full variable domain (rest looked up from reference TRBV7-9 and TRBJ2-7): DTGVSQNPRHKITKRGQNVTFRCDPISEHNRLYWYRQTLGQGPEFLTYFQNEAQLEKSRLLSDRFSAERPKGSFSTLEIQRTEQGDSAMYLCASSSLPTGGIYEQYFGPGTRLTVT.

The J gene is TRBJ1-1, the V gene TRBV27; 9 bases agree with TRBD1. The germline V gene encodes CDR1 MNHEY and CDR2 SMNVEV (reference sequence). CDR3 size: 16 residues. Trimming cost V 2 bases and J 0 bases; bases outside gene matches: 4. The CDR3 bases are TGTGCCAGCAGTTTAGGGGGACAGGGTCTGAACACTGAAGCTTTCTTT. This codes for CASSLGGQGLNTEAFF.

This CDR3 reads CASSATGTDFYGYTF. The CDR3 region has the DNA TGTGCCAGCAGTGCGACCGGGACGGACTTCTATGGCTACACCTTC. This chain uses TRBV6-5 with TRBJ1-2; D may be TRBD1 (5 bases). CDR1 is MNHEY, CDR2 SVGAGI, per germline. CDR3 length: 15 amino acids. V lost 5 bases, J lost 4 bases, and 17 bases lay in between.

This chain links TRBV15 with TRBJ2-3, with unresolved D. V gave up 0 bases and J gave up 4 bases, with 8 bases separating them. The germline V gene encodes CDR1 LNHNV and CDR2 YYDKDF (reference sequence). CDR3 length: 14 residues. The CDR3 spells CATSRDHSADTQYF. The CDR3 nucleotides are TGTGCCACCAGCAGAGATCATTCGGCAGATACGCAGTATTTT.

This clone was found a few times. This sequence joins TRBV29-1 and TRBJ1-2, with a weak D call TRBD1 (5 bases). Germline CDR1 reads SQVTM; CDR2 reads ANQGSEA. V lost 7 bases and J 4 bases, leaving 13 bases between the germline ends. This CDR3 is built from 12 residues. The chain's CDR3 is CSARDGSYGYTF. The CDR3 DNA reads TGCAGCGCCAGGGACGGAAGCTATGGCTACACCTTC. Full variable domain (rest looked up from reference TRBV29-1 and TRBJ1-2): SAVISQKPSRDICQRGTSLTIQCQVDSQVTMMFWYRQQPGQSLTLIATANQGSEATYESGFVIDKFPISRPNLTFSTLTVSNMSPEDSSIYLCSARDGSYGYTFGSGTRLTVV.

The genes are TRBV29-1 and TRBJ1-2; D remains unclear. The CDR3 runs 13 residues. CDR1 is SQVTM and CDR2 is ANQGSEA in the germline V gene. Trimming took off 3 bases at V and 4 bases at J, with 12 bases between the two ends. This chain's CDR3 is CSVDFGGRYGYTF. Here the CDR3 DNA reads TGCAGCGTTGATTTCGGAGGGCGCTATGGCTACACCTTC.

The CDR3 sequence is CASSLAGSNTEAFF. The CDR3 DNA follows: TGTGCCAGCAGCTTAGCCGGGTCGAACACTGAAGCTTTCTTT. The chain uses TRBV13 and TRBJ1-1; no firm D call. This CDR3 comprises 14 residues. From germline, CDR1 is PRHDT and CDR2 FYEKMQ (reference sequence). Trimming stripped 1 base from V and 1 base from J, with 7 bases between.

The chain employs TRBV7-3 and TRBJ2-3, with D tentatively TRBD1 (6 bases). The CDR3 totals 15 residues. Germline V lookup: CDR1 SGHTA, CDR2 FQGTGA. V was pared by 2 bases and J by 2 bases, with 11 bases between. The CDR3 here is CASSLGDTSTDTQYF. The CDR3 DNA reads as TGTGCCAGCAGCTTAGGGGACACCTCCACAGATACGCAGTATTTT.

This clone has a single count. The CDR3 reads CASSQGGTEAFF. For the CDR3, the DNA is TGTGCCAGTAGTCAGGGTGGTACTGAAGCTTTCTTT. V usage is TRBV19 and J usage is TRBJ1-1; the D gene is possibly TRBD1 (5 bases). The CDR3 sequence is 12 residues long. Deletions cut 5 bases from V and 5 bases from J, with 9 bases between. The germline V gene has CDR1 LNHDA and CDR2 SQIVND (reference sequence).

This clone was recorded a few times. The chain uses TRBV4-1 and TRBJ1-4; 8 nucleotides align to TRBD1. Per germline, CDR1 MGHRA and CDR2 YSYEKL. V was clipped by 3 bases and J by 1 base; unmatched bases: 4. The CDR3 is 16 amino acids. In nucleotides, the CDR3 is TGCGCCAGCAGCCATTATGGACAGGGAACTAATGAAAAACTGTTTTTT. Its translation is CASSHYGQGTNEKLFF.

The V gene is TRBV27, the J gene TRBJ1-5, with a weak D call TRBD1 (5 bases). The V end lost 0 bases, the J end lost 0 bases, and 12 bases lay between the germline ends. This CDR3 comprises 17 residues. Per the germline V gene, CDR1 is MNHEY and CDR2 is SMNVEV (reference sequence). The CDR3 sequence: CASSLSGTRDSNQPQHF. The DNA for the CDR3 is TGTGCCAGCAGTTTATCGGGGACCCGAGATAGCAATCAGCCCCAGCATTTT.

This clone was detected only a few times. V gene TRBV2 combines with J gene TRBJ2-7; D gene ambiguous. The V and J ends lost 8 bases and 1 base respectively, with 6 bases between them. Germline loops: CDR1 SNHLY, CDR2 FYNNEI. This CDR3 contains 11 residues. CDR3 residues: CASAESYEQYF. CDR3 nucleotide sequence: TGTGCCAGCGCCGAGTCCTACGAGCAGTACTTC.

This rearrangement joins TRBV9 to TRBJ2-5; D call uncertain. Trimming took 6 bases from V and 5 from J, leaving 14 bases between them. This CDR3 comprises 13 residues. The germline gives CDR1 SGDLS, CDR2 YYNGEE. CDR3 region: CASKSGGEETQYF. For the CDR3, the DNA is TGTGCCAGCAAATCGGGCGGCGAGGAGACCCAGTACTTC. The full variable domain, in which reference TRBV9 and TRBJ2-5 provide the parts outside the CDR3, is DSGVTQTPKHLITATGQRVTLRCSPRSGDLSVYWYQQSLDQGLQFLIQYYNGEERAKGNILERFSAQQFPDLHSELNLSSLELGDSALYFCASKSGGEETQYFGPGTRLLVL.

The chain couples TRBV7-2 to TRBJ1-2; 7 nucleotides line up with TRBD1. The CDR3 spans 16 residues. The V segment lost 0 bases and the J segment 3 bases; nucleotides outside the gene matches: 7. Germline CDR1 is SGHTA and CDR2 is FQGNSA. The CDR3 loop is CASSLATGVVDYGYTF. The CDR3 bases are TGTGCCAGCAGCTTAGCCACAGGGGTGGTAGACTATGGCTACACCTTC.

This rearrangement joins TRBV6-5 to TRBJ1-2; the D gene is possibly TRBD1 (6 bases). The V end lost 0 bases, the J end lost 8 bases, and 10 bases lay between the germline ends. This CDR3 contains 13 residues. Per the germline V gene, CDR1 is MNHEY and CDR2 is SVGAGI. The chain's CDR3 is CASSYSRGEGYTF. Here the CDR3 DNA reads TGTGCCAGCAGTTACTCCAGGGGTGAAGGCTACACCTTC.

The chain couples TRBV27 to TRBJ2-1; D is perhaps TRBD1 (5 bases). Germline CDR1 and CDR2: MNHEY and SMNVEV (reference sequence). V was pared by 8 bases and J by 8 bases, with 19 bases between. The CDR3 runs 14 residues. CDR3 coding DNA: TGTGCCAGCGGCGATGTATCCCTAGGGGATGAGCAGTTCTTC. This gives the protein CASGDVSLGDEQFF.

This clone was found many times. The chain carries TRBV4-3 and TRBJ2-3; TRBD2 matches at 8 bases. Germline V CDR1 and CDR2: LGHNA, YSLEER. Trimming cost V 3 bases and J 2 bases; bases outside gene matches: 4. The CDR3 loop spans 15 amino acids. CDR3 DNA sequence: TGCGCCAGCAGCCAGACGGGGGGGGTCACAGATACGCAGTATTTT. Residues: CASSQTGGVTDTQYF.

This clone has just one count. The V call is TRBV30, the J call TRBJ1-1, with a weak D call TRBD1 (5 bases). The germline CDR1 and CDR2 sequences are GTSNPN and SVGIG (reference sequence). The ends were cut back, 3 bases at V and 5 bases at J, with 16 bases in the middle. This CDR3 contains 14 residues. CDR3 protein: CAWRNGGGGTEAFF. The CDR3 coding sequence is TGTGCCTGGAGAAATGGTGGCGGGGGGACTGAAGCTTTCTTT.

A few counts support this clone. The chain uses TRBV29-1 and TRBJ1-2, with D unclear. Trimming stripped 4 bases from V and 2 bases from J, with 11 bases between. Per the germline V gene, CDR1 is SQVTM and CDR2 is ANQGSEA. The CDR3 sequence is 13 residues long. In DNA form, the CDR3 reads TGCAGCGTTGCCTCCTCAGAGAACTATGGCTACACCTTC. Amino acids: CSVASSENYGYTF.

The chain is built from TRBV14 and TRBJ2-7; D remains unclear. The CDR3 has 14 residues. The V and J ends lost 2 bases and 0 bases respectively, with 8 bases between them. CDR1 and CDR2 from the germline V gene are SGHDN and FVKESK. For the CDR3, the DNA is TGTGCCAGCAGCCAAAAGGGCCGCTCCTACGAGCAGTACTTC. Translating it yields CASSQKGRSYEQYF. The variable domain in full, with the rest retrieved from reference TRBV14 and TRBJ2-7, is EAGVTQFPSHSVIEKGQTVTLRCDPISGHDNLYWYRRVMGKEIKFLLHFVKESKQDESGMPNNRFLAERTGGTYSTLKVQPAELEDSGVYFCASSQKGRSYEQYFGPGTRLTVT.

The chain recombines TRBV30 with TRBJ2-2; maybe TRBD1 (6 bases). CDR3 size: 12 residues. The V end lost 3 bases, the J end lost 6 bases, and 8 bases lay between the germline ends. CDR1 and CDR2 from the germline V gene are GTSNPN and SVGIG (reference sequence). The CDR3 is CAWRTGSGELFF. Here the CDR3 DNA reads TGTGCCTGGAGAACAGGGTCCGGGGAGCTGTTTTTT.

In DNA form, the CDR3 reads TGTGCCTGGAGGAACAGGGGAATGGGGCACGAGCAGTACTTC. Protein: CAWRNRGMGHEQYF. This chain uses TRBV30 with TRBJ2-7; TRBD1 aligns across 7 bases. The CDR3 is made up of 14 amino acids. Losses at the gene ends were 3 bases for V and 5 bases for J; bases not matched to a gene: 10. From germline, CDR1 is GTSNPN and CDR2 SVGIG (reference sequence). Full variable domain (remainder filled in from reference TRBV30 and TRBJ2-7): SQTIHQWPATLVQPVGSPLSLECTVEGTSNPNLYWYRQAAGRGLQLLFYSVGIGQISSEVPQNLSASRPQDRQFILSSKKLLLSDSGFYLCAWRNRGMGHEQYFGPGTRLTVT.

The rearrangement uses TRBV27 and TRBJ2-1, with 16 nucleotides matching TRBD2. The CDR3 loop spans 18 amino acids. The J segment lost 1 base and the V segment lost 5 bases, leaving 5 bases of the junction unmatched. CDR1 and CDR2 from the germline V gene are MNHEY and SMNVEV (reference sequence). CDR3 protein: CASSPGTSGGASYNEQFF. CDR3 nucleotide sequence: TGTGCCAGCAGTCCCGGGACTAGCGGGGGGGCGTCCTACAATGAGCAGTTCTTC.

This chain links TRBV7-8 with TRBJ1-3; D possibly corresponds to TRBD1 (6 bases). In germline, CDR1 is SGHVS, CDR2 FQNEAQ. V was trimmed by 5 bases and J by 4 bases, leaving 15 bases between them. The CDR3 loop spans 15 amino acids. For the CDR3, the DNA is TGTGCCAGCAGCCGTACAGGGTCTTACGGAAACACCATATATTTT. Protein product: CASSRTGSYGNTIYF.

This clone was seen more than once but under ten times. The chain uses TRBV29-1 and TRBJ2-5; D tentatively fits TRBD1 or TRBD2 (6 bases each). V was shortened by 3 bases and J by 5 bases, with 10 bases between the two germline ends. The CDR3 sequence is 12 residues long. In germline, CDR1 is SQVTM, CDR2 ANQGSEA. In DNA form, the CDR3 reads TGCAGCGTTGATGTGGGGGGCGAGACCCAGTACTTC. This gives the protein CSVDVGGETQYF.

The rearrangement uses TRBV9 and TRBJ2-7, with TRBD2 as a possible D gene (6 bases). This CDR3 has 15 residues. The V end was cut by 4 bases, the J end by 2 bases, with 16 bases between. Germline V CDR1 and CDR2: SGDLS, YYNGEE. The CDR3 loop reads CASSPTGGATYEQYF. CDR3 in DNA: TGTGCCAGCAGCCCCACCGGGGGAGCCACCTACGAGCAGTACTTC.

This clone has just one count. The chain recombines TRBV7-6 with TRBJ2-6; no definite D call. The germline V gene encodes CDR1 SGHVS and CDR2 FNYEAQ. This CDR3 region has 15 residues. V was clipped by 5 bases and J by 2 bases, with 10 bases between them. Here the CDR3 DNA reads TGTGCCAGCAGCATCAGGAAGGCTGGGGCCAACGTCCTGACTTTC. Translated: CASSIRKAGANVLTF.

The V gene is TRBV5-1, the J gene TRBJ2-7, with TRBD1 identical over 8 bases. Unmatched junction bases numbered 8, after V lost 0 bases and J lost 6 bases. Germline V lookup: CDR1 SGHRS, CDR2 YFSETQ. The CDR3 sequence is 15 residues long. CDR3 protein: CASSLGQGIAVEQYF. CDR3 DNA sequence: TGCGCCAGCAGCTTGGGACAGGGGATAGCTGTCGAGCAGTACTTC. Full variable domain (missing parts from reference TRBV5-1 and TRBJ2-7): KAGVTQTPRYLIKTRGQQVTLSCSPISGHRSVSWYQQTPGQGLQFLFEYFSETQRNKGNFPGRFSGRQFSNSRSEMNVSTLELGDSALYLCASSLGQGIAVEQYFGPGTRLTVT.

The table lists this clone with a few counts. The chain combines TRBV7-2 with TRBJ1-1, with a possible D match to TRBD1 (6 bases). V lost 4 bases, J lost 0 bases, and 12 bases lay in between. This CDR3 is 15 amino acids long. CDR1 SGHTA and CDR2 FQGNSA come from the germline V gene. The chain's CDR3 is CASSSTGRMNTEAFF. CDR3 nucleotides: TGTGCCAGCAGCTCAACAGGGAGAATGAACACTGAAGCTTTCTTT.

This clone has only one observation. The V and J genes are TRBV4-3 and TRBJ2-3; the D gene could be TRBD1 or TRBD2 (5 bases each). Looked up from germline, CDR1 is LGHNA and CDR2 is YSLEER. There are 15 residues in the CDR3. Trimming took 7 bases from V and 0 from J, leaving 14 bases between them. The CDR3 here is CASIAGTESTDTQYF. CDR3 coding DNA: TGCGCCAGCATCGCCGGGACGGAAAGCACAGATACGCAGTATTTT.

The rearrangement joins TRBV30 to TRBJ2-2, with 9 bases fitting TRBD1. Germline lookup yields CDR1 GTSNPN and CDR2 SVGIG (reference sequence). This CDR3 has 15 amino acids. With V trimmed by 0 bases and J by 5 bases, 4 bases remained unmatched. CDR3 in amino acids: CAWSVGTGMTGELFF. CDR3 DNA sequence: TGTGCCTGGAGTGTGGGGACAGGGATGACCGGGGAGCTGTTTTTT.